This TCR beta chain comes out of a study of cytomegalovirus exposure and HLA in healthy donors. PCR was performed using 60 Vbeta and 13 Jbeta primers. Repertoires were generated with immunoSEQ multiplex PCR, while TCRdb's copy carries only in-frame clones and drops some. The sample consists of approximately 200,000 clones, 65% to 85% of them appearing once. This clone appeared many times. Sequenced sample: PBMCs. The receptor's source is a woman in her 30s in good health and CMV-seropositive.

CDR3 region: CASSYQGRRREGLKSDTQYF. The CDR3 DNA sequence: TGTGCCAGCAGTTATCAGGGGAGGCGACGGGAGGGCCTCAAATCAGATACGCAGTATTTT. The rearrangement joins TRBV5-5 to TRBJ2-3; 8 bases map to TRBD2. In germline, CDR1 is SGHKS, CDR2 YYEKEE (reference sequence). The V gene end was trimmed by 5 bases and the J gene end by 4 bases; junction bases not matched to a gene: 24. The CDR3 covers 20 residues.